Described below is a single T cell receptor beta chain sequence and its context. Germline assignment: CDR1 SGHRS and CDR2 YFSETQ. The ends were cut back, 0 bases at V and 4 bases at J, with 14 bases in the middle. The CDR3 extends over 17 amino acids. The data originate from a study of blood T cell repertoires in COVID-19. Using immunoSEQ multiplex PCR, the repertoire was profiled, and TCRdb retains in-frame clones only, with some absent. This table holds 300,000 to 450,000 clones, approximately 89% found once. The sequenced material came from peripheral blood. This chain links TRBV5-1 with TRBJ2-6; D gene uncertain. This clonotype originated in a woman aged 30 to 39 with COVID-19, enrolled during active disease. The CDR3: CASSLAGLVAGANVLTF. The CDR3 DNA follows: TGCGCCAGCAGCTTGGCCGGTCTAGTGGCGGGGGCCAACGTCCTGACTTTC.